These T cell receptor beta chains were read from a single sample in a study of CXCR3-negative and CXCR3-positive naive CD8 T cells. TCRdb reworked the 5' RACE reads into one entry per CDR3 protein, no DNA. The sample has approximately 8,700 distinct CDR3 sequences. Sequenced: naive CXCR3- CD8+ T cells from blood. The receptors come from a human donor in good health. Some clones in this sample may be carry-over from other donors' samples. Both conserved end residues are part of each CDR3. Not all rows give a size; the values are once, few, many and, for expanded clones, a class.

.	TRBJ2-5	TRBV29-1	CSVELLQETQYF
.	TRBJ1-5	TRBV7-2	CASSFGGRQPQHF
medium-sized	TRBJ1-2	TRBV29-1	CSVLGLEGYTF
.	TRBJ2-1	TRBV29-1	CSPGGVRDEQFF
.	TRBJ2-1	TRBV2	CASRDGLAGKDEQFF
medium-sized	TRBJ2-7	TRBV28	CASSLPRETSYEQYF
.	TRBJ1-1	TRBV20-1	CSAPVTWTEAFF
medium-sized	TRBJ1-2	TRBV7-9	CASSLGATAYGYTF
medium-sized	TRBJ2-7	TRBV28	CASSPPWEGSNYEQYF
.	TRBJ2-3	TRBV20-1	CSARDGAVTDTQYF
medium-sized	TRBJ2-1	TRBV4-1	CASSHSPRDTLGESEQFF
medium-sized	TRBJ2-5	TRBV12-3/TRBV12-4	CASSPTGSQETQYF
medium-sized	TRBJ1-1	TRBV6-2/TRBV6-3	CASSYALTGNTEAFF
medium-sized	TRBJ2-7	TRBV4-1	CASSQVDSGATYEQYF
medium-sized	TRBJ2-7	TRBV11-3	CASSQGSAGEQYF
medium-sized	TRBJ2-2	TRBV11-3	CASSLEGLAGNTGELFF
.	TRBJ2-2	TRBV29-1	CRRLANTGELFF
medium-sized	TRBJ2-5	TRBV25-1	CASRKSEPSGQETQYF
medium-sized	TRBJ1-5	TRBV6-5	CASSYSGIVGEPQHF
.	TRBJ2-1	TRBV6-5	CASSPLTSGAYNEQFF
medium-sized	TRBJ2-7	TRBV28	CASSYRDYPQEQYF
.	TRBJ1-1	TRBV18	CASSNGTDLMNTEAFF
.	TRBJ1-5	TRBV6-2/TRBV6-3	CASSYEVYGQPQHF
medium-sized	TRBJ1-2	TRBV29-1	CSVEKSDQYGYTF
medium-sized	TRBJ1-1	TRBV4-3	CASSQDEQGNTEAFF
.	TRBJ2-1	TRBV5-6	CASSETISYNEQFF
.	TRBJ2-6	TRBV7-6	CASSSGAAGANVLTF
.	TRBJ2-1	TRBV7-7	CASSLGAGDNEQFF
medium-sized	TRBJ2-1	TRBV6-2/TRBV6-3	CASSSVREGTYNEQFF
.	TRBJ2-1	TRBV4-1	CASSQDSNEQFF
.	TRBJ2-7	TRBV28	CASSTGPPGAYEQYF
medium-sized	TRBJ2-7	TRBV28	CASSSGTGSEQYF
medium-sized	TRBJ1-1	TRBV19	CASWSAENTEAFF